Presented here are 14 T cell receptor beta chains from one specimen sequenced in a study of monozygotic twins with inflammatory bowel disease. TCRdb re-called the 5' RACE reads and gives one entry per CDR3 protein, without DNA. The listing contains approximately 340,000 distinct CDR3 sequences. The sequenced sample consisted of blood. The source of these receptors is a human donor with ulcerative colitis or Crohn's disease, or a healthy co-twin of an affected twin (not recorded which).

This rearrangement joins TRBV11-2 to TRBJ2-7; TCRdb picks TRBD1, but there is no DNA to check that call. Per germline, CDR1 SGHAT and CDR2 FQNNGV. CDR3 length: 15 amino acids. The CDR3 sequence: CASSLNRDINYEQYF.

This chain joins TRBV5-4 and TRBJ2-7. The CDR3 totals 13 residues. Germline CDR1 and CDR2: SGHNT and YYREEE (reference sequence). CDR3 residues: CASSPWNSYEQYF.

V and J are TRBV5-5 and TRBJ1-4; TCRdb indicates TRBD1, and absent DNA this call remains unverified. Germline V lookup: CDR1 SGHKS, CDR2 YYEKEE (reference sequence). This CDR3 has 14 residues. CDR3 amino acids: CASSLSPDEGKLFF.

The chain employs TRBV9 and TRBJ2-3. The germline CDR1 and CDR2 sequences are SGDLS and YYNGEE. The length of the CDR3 is 14 residues. The CDR3 sequence: CASSVRLNTDTQYF.

The rearrangement uses TRBV28 and TRBJ1-1. There are 13 residues in the CDR3. Germline loops: CDR1 MDHEN, CDR2 SYDVKM. The CDR3 protein is CASSFVSNTEAFF.

The V and J genes are TRBV7-2 and TRBJ1-2; the TRBD1 assignment by TCRdb is unverifiable without DNA. Germline CDR1 SGHTA, CDR2 FQGNSA. The CDR3 sequence is 14 residues long. This chain's CDR3 is CASSPTGGEDGYTF.

The chain links TRBV11-2 to TRBJ2-1; TCRdb's D call, TRBD1, is unchecked because there is no DNA. The CDR3 length is 13 residues. The germline gives CDR1 SGHAT, CDR2 FQNNGV. CDR3 region: CASSKQGYNEQFF.

The V and J genes are TRBV6-5 and TRBJ2-5; the TRBD1 assignment by TCRdb is unverifiable without DNA. Germline loops: CDR1 MNHEY, CDR2 SVGAGI. The CDR3 has 17 amino acids. CDR3 sequence reads: CASSYPLAGVTQETQYF.

The genes are TRBV6-1 and TRBJ2-3; TCRdb's assignment of TRBD2 cannot be checked, as there is no DNA. The CDR3 is 15 residues long. The germline gives CDR1 MNHNS, CDR2 SASEGT. CDR3 amino acids: CANSPVAGGTDTQYF.

The chain uses TRBV3-1 and TRBJ1-1; TCRdb's D gene call, TRBD1, goes unchecked for lack of DNA. CDR3 size: 13 residues. Germline CDR1 and CDR2: LGHDT and YNNKEL (reference sequence). CDR3 loop: CASSQRGDRVAFF.

The chain uses TRBV9 and TRBJ1-4. In germline, CDR1 is SGDLS, CDR2 YYNGEE. The CDR3 length is 14 residues. CDR3 sequence reads: CASSVAGNDEKLFF.

The chain carries TRBV5-5 and TRBJ2-3. The V gene's germline CDR1 is SGHKS and CDR2 YYEKEE (reference sequence). The CDR3 totals 11 residues. CDR3 sequence: CASSARDTQYF.

The chain uses TRBV6-2 or TRBV6-3 and TRBJ2-2; TCRdb picks TRBD2, but there is no DNA to check that call. CDR1 is MNHEY, CDR2 SVGEGT, per germline. The CDR3 extends over 18 amino acids. The chain's CDR3 is CASRVRLAGPLNTGELLF.

The J gene is TRBJ2-5, the V gene TRBV18; no DNA is available, so the TRBD1 call from TCRdb remains unchecked. The CDR3 has 21 amino acids. The V gene's germline CDR1 is KGHSH and CDR2 LQKENI. The chain's CDR3 is CASSPVGSPGQTSRYQETQYF.